This paragraph reports one TCR beta chain. Some clones are missing from TCRdb's copy, which holds only in-frame ones; the method was immunoSEQ multiplex PCR. The sample has 50,000 to 65,000 clones, about 90% seen once. The source of the sample is a study of pediatric ulcerative colitis. V lost 5 bases to trimming and J lost 0 bases; unmatched junction nucleotides: 4. This CDR3 contains 15 residues. CDR1 SGHAT and CDR2 FQNNGV come from the germline V gene. Sequencing was done on a sample of blood. The V gene is TRBV11-2, the J gene TRBJ2-3; 8 bases fit TRBD2. This TCR came from a boy aged 5-17 years with severe ulcerative colitis. Written as DNA, the CDR3 is TGTGCCAGCAGCATTAGCGGGGCTAGCACAGATACGCAGTATTTT. Translated, it gives CASSISGASTDTQYF.